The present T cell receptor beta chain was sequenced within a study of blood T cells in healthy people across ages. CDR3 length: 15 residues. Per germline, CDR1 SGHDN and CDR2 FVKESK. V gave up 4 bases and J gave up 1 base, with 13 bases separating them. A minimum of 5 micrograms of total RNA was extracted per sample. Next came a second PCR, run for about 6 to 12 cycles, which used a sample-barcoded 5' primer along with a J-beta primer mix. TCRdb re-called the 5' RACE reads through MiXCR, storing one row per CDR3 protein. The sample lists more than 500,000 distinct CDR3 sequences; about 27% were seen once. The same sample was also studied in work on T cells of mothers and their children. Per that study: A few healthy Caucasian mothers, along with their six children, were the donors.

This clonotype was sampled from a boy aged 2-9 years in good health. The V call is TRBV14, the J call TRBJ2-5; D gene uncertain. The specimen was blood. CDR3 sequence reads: CASSRKPRGQETQYF. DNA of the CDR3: TGTGCCAGCAGCCGCAAACCCCGAGGCCAAGAGACCCAGTACTTC.